The entry that follows covers one T cell receptor (beta chain) sequence. Its antigen is currently unknown. The germline CDR1 and CDR2 sequences are SGHRS and YFSETQ. Unmatched junction bases numbered 4, after V lost 0 bases and J lost 0 bases. The length of the CDR3 is 16 residues. Patients included in sequencing had previously demonstrated CD8+CD57+ cell expansion by flow cytometry. Every patient presented with severe acquired aplastic anemia. TCR beta VDJ combinations and CDR3 sequences were profiled from genomic DNA. TCRdb reprocessed the reads via MiXCR and lists one record per CDR3 protein. This table holds around 500,000 distinct CDR3 sequences, about a third found once. This specimen comes from a study of CD8+CD57+ T cells in acquired aplastic anemia. At the level of the study: Sorted CD4+ and CD8+ cells yielded about 3 ug of DNA on average.

Study-level findings and limits: About 27 CD8+ CDR3 sequences were shared between patients and controls. Between patients and controls, CD8+ Simpson's diversity did not vary significantly.

The chain couples TRBV5-1 to TRBJ1-2; TRBD1 matches 8 bases. Sequencing was carried out using sorted CD4+, CD8+, or CD8+CD57+ T cells (not recorded which) from PBMCs. The clonotype comes from a human donor with aplastic anemia. The CDR3 loop reads CASSLVRTGPNYGYTF. The CDR3 nucleotides read TGCGCCAGCAGCTTGGTACGGACAGGGCCTAACTATGGCTACACCTTC.